This T cell receptor (beta chain) was identified during a study of T cells in Graves' hyperthyroidism and ophthalmopathy. Study results and caveats: In the blood, most expanded thyroid clonotypes above 0.001 appeared as well. Using 13 V-J features, a model discriminated ophthalmopathy from stable hyperthyroidism.

Amplified TCR beta CDR3 regions derived from RNA transcripts. HTBI primers were used for first-round RT-PCR of the TCR CDR3. TCRdb re-derived calls from the multiplex PCR reads in MiXCR, one entry per CDR3 protein. The sample lists hundreds of thousands of distinct CDR3 sequences, roughly 45% occurring once. V lost 0 bases, J lost 2 bases, and 9 bases lay in between. This CDR3 region has 14 residues. The germline V gene has CDR1 SGHRS and CDR2 YFSETQ. Any patient presenting with uncontrolled infection, other autoimmune disease, pregnancy or lactation was left out. The diagnoses drew upon clinical symptoms, serum thyroxine and TRAb, thyroid ultrasound and orbital computed tomography. This clonotype has at least ten counts. The target antigen is unknown.

The TCR comes from an adult man with Graves' disease, either hyperthyroidism or ophthalmopathy (not recorded which). What was sequenced was peripheral blood or thyroid tissue (not recorded which). The chain joins TRBV5-1 to TRBJ2-7; TRBD2 might be the D (5 bases). DNA of the CDR3: TGCGCCAGCAGCTTGGAAGCGCGGGCCTACGAGCAGTACTTC. Amino acids: CASSLEARAYEQYF.